One and the same sample provided the 15 T cell receptor beta chains below, sequenced in a study of cytomegalovirus exposure and HLA in healthy donors. PCR used 60 Vbeta primers and 13 Jbeta primers. Here immunoSEQ multiplex PCR was the method, and the copy in TCRdb shows in-frame clones only, minus some. The repertoire has fewer than 250,000 clones, more than 70% of them found once; the top ten carry about 4.6%. Sequencing used PBMCs. Receptor source: a man aged 25-45 years in good health and CMV-seropositive.

The CDR3 nucleotides read TGTGCCAGCAGTGCGGTTGAGACAGGGAGAATGGGCTACACCTTC. Amino acids: CASSAVETGRMGYTF. The rearrangement joins TRBV6-1 to TRBJ1-2; TRBD1 matches 7 bases. V lost 4 bases, J lost 8 bases, and 13 bases stayed unmatched. The length of the CDR3 is 15 residues. Germline V gene sequence: CDR1 MNHNS, CDR2 SASEGT.

V and J are TRBV11-2 and TRBJ1-2; TRBD1 is a possible D gene (6 bases). Germline assignment: CDR1 SGHAT and CDR2 FQNNGV. Trimming took 7 bases from V and 9 from J, leaving 15 bases between them. The CDR3 extends over 12 amino acids. The CDR3 nucleotides are TGTGCCAGCACCCTTACCAGGGGAAGCTACACCTTC. Translation: CASTLTRGSYTF.

This chain links TRBV25-1 with TRBJ1-3; no definite D call. From germline, CDR1 is MGHDK and CDR2 SYGVNS. The CDR3 covers 14 residues. The ends were cut back, 4 bases at V and 4 bases at J, with 11 bases in the middle. CDR3 sequence (DNA): TGTGCCAGCAGTGCATCGGGAGGCGGAAACACCATATATTTT. This gives the protein CASSASGGGNTIYF.

The rearrangement links TRBV27 to TRBJ2-7, with 9 bases lining up with TRBD2. The V gene's germline CDR1 is MNHEY and CDR2 SMNVEV (reference sequence). CDR3 length: 13 amino acids. The ends lost 4 bases at V and 7 bases at J; junction bases unmatched: 5. CDR3 in amino acids: CASSSARGGEQYF. As DNA, the CDR3 is TGTGCCAGCAGTTCCGCGCGGGGGGGAGAGCAGTACTTC.

The J gene is TRBJ1-1, the V gene TRBV9; D not resolved. Trimming took 3 bases from V and 1 from J, leaving 28 bases between them. This CDR3 has 20 amino acids. Germline V lookup: CDR1 SGDLS, CDR2 YYNGEE. CDR3 bases: TGTGCCAGCAGCGCCAAGTTGTCATTCACCGGGATTTTGACGAACACTGAAGCTTTCTTT. Translation gives CASSAKLSFTGILTNTEAFF.

V and J are TRBV7-2 and TRBJ2-5, with D possibly being TRBD1 (6 bases). The CDR3 has 14 amino acids. The germline CDR1 and CDR2 sequences are SGHTA and FQGNSA. V gave up 1 base and J gave up 2 bases, with 8 bases separating them. The CDR3 is CASSLVGGQETQYF. The DNA for the CDR3 is TGTGCCAGCAGCTTAGTAGGGGGTCAAGAGACCCAGTACTTC. The full variable domain, rest sourced from reference TRBV7-2 and TRBJ2-5, is GAGVSQSPSNKVTEKGKDVELRCDPISGHTALYWYRQSLGQGLEFLIYFQGNSAPDKSGLPSDRFSAERTGGSVSTLTIQRTQQEDSAVYLCASSLVGGQETQYFGPGTRLLVL.

The chain links TRBV12-5 to TRBJ1-5; 7 bases agree with TRBD1. The J segment lost 7 bases and the V segment lost 5 bases, leaving 2 bases of the junction unmatched. Germline assignment: CDR1 LGHNT and CDR2 FRNRAP. The CDR3 length is 12 residues. DNA of the CDR3: TGTGCTAGTGGTGTACAGGGGCAGCCCCAGCATTTT. Translation gives CASGVQGQPQHF.

In this sample, this clone turned up once. V gene TRBV5-1 combines with J gene TRBJ1-4, with D perhaps TRBD1 (6 bases). Germline values: CDR1 SGHRS, CDR2 YFSETQ. The CDR3 is 15 amino acids. Trimming left V 4 bases short and J 7 bases short, with 17 bases between. The CDR3 DNA reads TGCGCCAGCAGCCCGGACGGGGGGCGGAGTGAAAAACTGTTTTTT. Protein sequence: CASSPDGGRSEKLFF.

The chain employs TRBV6-5 and TRBJ2-2; TRBD2 matches at 12 bases. Germline loops: CDR1 MNHEY, CDR2 SVGAGI. J was trimmed by 15 bases and V by 5 bases; bases with no gene match: 4. The CDR3 is 12 amino acids. The CDR3 DNA reads TGTGCCAGCAGTACAACTAGCGGGAGGTTGTTTTTT. Translating gives CASSTTSGRLFF.

This clone appeared a single time. J is TRBJ2-7 and V is TRBV5-1, with a possible D match to TRBD1 (6 bases). Germline CDR1 is SGHRS and CDR2 is YFSETQ. Trimming took off 0 bases at V and 0 bases at J, with 10 bases between the two ends. The CDR3 sequence is 15 residues long. The CDR3 DNA reads as TGCGCCAGCAGCTTGGCCCGGGACACCTCCTACGAGCAGTACTTC. Protein product: CASSLARDTSYEQYF.

The chain links TRBV7-2 to TRBJ2-3; D ambiguous. Germline values: CDR1 SGHTA, CDR2 FQGNSA. Trimming left V 1 base short and J 7 bases short, with 12 bases between. This CDR3 has 14 amino acids. CDR3 in amino acids: CASSLVAGLNTQYF. The DNA for the CDR3 is TGTGCCAGCAGCTTAGTGGCAGGCCTTAATACGCAGTATTTT.

The chain couples TRBV5-1 to TRBJ1-1, with 11 bases that match TRBD1. Trimming cost V 0 bases and J 7 bases; bases outside gene matches: 5. The CDR3 length is 15 residues. CDR1 is SGHRS, CDR2 YFSETQ, per germline. The CDR3 bases are TGCGCCAGCAGCTTGGCTGGGACAGGGGGGGATGAAGCTTTCTTT. This codes for CASSLAGTGGDEAFF.

This rearrangement joins TRBV30 to TRBJ1-3; 8 nucleotides align to TRBD1. After removal of 3 bases from V and 1 base from J, the junction contained 5 bases not matched to a gene. CDR3 length: 15 amino acids. Germline CDR1 is GTSNPN and CDR2 is SVGIG (reference sequence). CDR3 amino acids: CAWRWQGASGNTIYF. The CDR3, as DNA: TGTGCCTGGAGGTGGCAGGGGGCTTCTGGAAACACCATATATTTT.

V and J are TRBV5-6 and TRBJ2-5; 8 bases agree with TRBD1. The CDR3 length is 14 residues. J lost 3 bases, V lost 3 bases, and 4 bases had no gene match. Germline V gene lookup returns CDR1 SGHDT and CDR2 YYEEEE. Here the CDR3 reads CASSSRGREETQYF. For the CDR3, the DNA is TGTGCCAGCAGCTCCAGGGGGCGGGAAGAGACCCAGTACTTC. The full variable domain, completed using reference TRBV5-6 and TRBJ2-5, is DAGVTQSPTHLIKTRGQQVTLRCSPKSGHDTVSWYQQALGQGPQFIFQYYEEEERQRGNFPDRFSGHQFPNYSSELNVNALLLGDSALYLCASSSRGREETQYFGPGTRLLVL.

This chain uses TRBV5-4 with TRBJ1-3; no definite D call. The CDR3 has 15 amino acids. V was clipped by 4 bases and J by 6 bases, with 17 bases between them. The V gene's germline CDR1 is SGHNT and CDR2 YYREEE (reference sequence). The CDR3 bases are TGTGCCAGCAGCCGTAGGAGCTTTCGCCAAAACACCATATATTTT. This gives the protein CASSRRSFRQNTIYF.